Shown below are 26 T cell receptor beta chains from a single sample sequenced in a study of post-analysis software for immune sequencing data. General study results and limits: Patients used about 5 TRBV segments, including TRBV5-6, TRBV5-1 and TRBV20-1, more often than controls.

Included in the TCR beta cDNA libraries were unique molecular identifiers. TCRdb re-called the PCR reads through MiXCR, storing one row per CDR3 protein. The sample yields about 810,000 distinct CDR3 sequences, around 53% seen once. No antigen has been identified for these receptors. Sequencing input: blood. The receptors originated from a girl between 5 and 17 years old with multiple sclerosis.

The table lists this clonotype with a few counts. This chain links TRBV29-1 with TRBJ1-2; D unclear. Trimming pared 5 bases from V and 6 bases from J, leaving 13 bases between. Looked up from germline, CDR1 is SQVTM and CDR2 is ANQGSEA. This CDR3 has 12 amino acids. DNA for the CDR3: TGCAGCGTTACCGACGGGAAGAATGGCTACACCTTC. It codes for CSVTDGKNGYTF.

In its sample, this clonotype was seen a few times. The chain uses TRBV5-1 and TRBJ2-1; TRBD2 might be the D (6 bases). CDR1 SGHRS and CDR2 YFSETQ come from the germline V gene. This CDR3 spans 15 amino acids. The V end lost 4 bases, the J end lost 0 bases, and 11 bases lay between the germline ends. CDR3: CASSLREYSYNEQFF. In nucleotides, the CDR3 is TGCGCCAGCAGCCTCCGGGAGTACTCCTACAATGAGCAGTTCTTC. The entire variable domain, with the rest obtained from reference TRBV5-1 and TRBJ2-1, is as follows: KAGVTQTPRYLIKTRGQQVTLSCSPISGHRSVSWYQQTPGQGLQFLFEYFSETQRNKGNFPGRFSGRQFSNSRSEMNVSTLELGDSALYLCASSLREYSYNEQFFGPGTRLTVL.

The rearrangement uses TRBV28 and TRBJ1-5, with a weak D call TRBD1 (5 bases). The CDR3 sequence is 15 residues long. V was trimmed by 3 bases and J by 6 bases, leaving 15 bases between them. CDR1 MDHEN and CDR2 SYDVKM come from the germline V gene. For the CDR3, the DNA is TGTGCCAGCAGTTTGGAGGGCAGGGTGCTTCAGCCCCAGCATTTT. Protein sequence: CASSLEGRVLQPQHF.

The CDR3: CASRPRASSYEQYF. As DNA, the CDR3 is TGTGCCAGCAGACCCAGGGCCTCATCCTACGAGCAGTACTTC. V gene TRBV5-6 combines with J gene TRBJ2-7; weak D call: TRBD1 (5 bases). Trimming left V 5 bases short and J 1 base short, with 13 bases between. The length of the CDR3 is 14 residues. Germline values: CDR1 SGHDT, CDR2 YYEEEE. The variable domain in full, with the rest retrieved from reference TRBV5-6 and TRBJ2-7, is DAGVTQSPTHLIKTRGQQVTLRCSPKSGHDTVSWYQQALGQGPQFIFQYYEEEERQRGNFPDRFSGHQFPNYSSELNVNALLLGDSALYLCASRPRASSYEQYFGPGTRLTVT.

The chain recombines TRBV29-1 with TRBJ2-7; 8 bases are shared with TRBD2. Germline CDR1 SQVTM, CDR2 ANQGSEA. The CDR3 covers 14 residues. J was trimmed by 2 bases and V by 1 base; bases with no gene match: 4. CDR3 sequence reads: CSVEGSGGAYEQYF. DNA of the CDR3: TGCAGCGTTGAAGGGTCGGGAGGGGCCTACGAGCAGTACTTC.

The genes are TRBV5-1 and TRBJ2-1; 8 bases are shared with TRBD2. After removal of 5 bases from V and 0 bases from J, the junction contained 10 bases not matched to a gene. Germline V lookup: CDR1 SGHRS, CDR2 YFSETQ. This CDR3 has 17 amino acids. CDR3 in amino acids: CASSPAGAGGSYNEQFF. CDR3 nucleotide sequence: TGCGCCAGCAGTCCCGCCGGGGCGGGAGGCTCCTACAATGAGCAGTTCTTC.

The chain carries TRBV10-3 and TRBJ2-1; TRBD2 agrees at 7 bases. Losses at the gene ends were 3 bases for V and 8 bases for J; bases not matched to a gene: 7. Germline V gene lookup returns CDR1 ENHRY and CDR2 SYGVKD. The CDR3 is 14 amino acids. The chain's CDR3 is CAISEFTSADEQFF. The DNA of the CDR3 is TGTGCCATCAGTGAATTCACTAGCGCCGATGAGCAGTTCTTC.

This clonotype showed up many times. The chain links TRBV4-1 to TRBJ2-7, with D unclear. CDR1 is MGHRA, CDR2 YSYEKL, per germline. The CDR3 consists of 13 residues. Trimming stripped 1 base from V and 3 bases from J, with 7 bases between. CDR3 sequence (DNA): TGCGCCAGCAGCCAAGGAAGTGGCTACGAGCAGTACTTC. Translation gives CASSQGSGYEQYF.

The gene calls are TRBV6-5 and TRBJ2-5; D not resolved. With 7 bases removed from V and 1 base from J, the gap between germline ends came to 10 bases. The CDR3 is 13 amino acids. Germline loops: CDR1 MNHEY, CDR2 SVGAGI. This chain's CDR3 is CASTYGAQETQYF. For the CDR3, the DNA is TGTGCCAGCACCTATGGAGCCCAAGAGACCCAGTACTTC.

This rearrangement joins TRBV7-9 to TRBJ2-3, with 7 positions matching TRBD2. Trimming removed 2 bases from V and 2 bases from J; junction bases left unmatched: 4. In germline, CDR1 is SEHNR, CDR2 FQNEAQ (reference sequence). The CDR3 is made up of 15 amino acids. The CDR3 loop is CASSLKRGYTDTQYF. The CDR3 bases are TGTGCCAGCAGCTTAAAGCGGGGCTACACAGATACGCAGTATTTT.

This clonotype showed up just a few times. The chain has TRBV29-1 and TRBJ2-1; 8 bases map to TRBD1. The CDR3 totals 15 residues. CDR1 is SQVTM and CDR2 is ANQGSEA in the germline V gene. J lost 3 bases, V lost 5 bases, and 9 bases had no gene match. CDR3 sequence (DNA): TGCAGCGTTAAAGGACAGGGAGGAGGCTACAATGAGCAGTTCTTC. It specifies CSVKGQGGGYNEQFF.

This rearrangement joins TRBV9 to TRBJ2-3; D is tentatively TRBD1 or TRBD2 (6 bases each). V was shortened by 4 bases and J by 3 bases, with 15 bases between the two germline ends. CDR1 and CDR2 (germline): SGDLS, YYNGEE. The CDR3 is 15 amino acids. CDR3 residues: CASSPRRGATDTQYF. Written as DNA, the CDR3 is TGTGCCAGCAGCCCACGAAGGGGGGCTACAGATACGCAGTATTTT.

The chain recombines TRBV20-1 with TRBJ2-1, with 10 bases that match TRBD2. This CDR3 is 13 amino acids long. Germline CDR1 reads DFQATT; CDR2 reads SNEGSKA (reference sequence). The V segment lost 8 bases and the J segment 5 bases; nucleotides outside the gene matches: 6. The CDR3 is CSLSGRRDNEQFF. CDR3 nucleotide sequence: TGCAGTCTTAGCGGGAGGAGGGACAATGAGCAGTTCTTC.

The rearrangement links TRBV4-1 to TRBJ1-5; D is possibly TRBD1 (6 bases). The CDR3 spans 15 residues. Per the germline V gene, CDR1 is MGHRA and CDR2 is YSYEKL. The V end lost 0 bases, the J end lost 6 bases, and 12 bases lay between the germline ends. CDR3 in DNA: TGCGCCAGCAGCCAAGAGAAGGGGGGAGGTCAGCCCCAGCATTTT. Translating gives CASSQEKGGGQPQHF.

The chain links TRBV11-1 to TRBJ1-6; unclear D gene. CDR1 is SGHAT, CDR2 FQDESV, per germline (reference sequence). Trimming stripped 5 bases from V and 3 bases from J, with 11 bases between. The CDR3 sequence is 15 residues long. CDR3 nucleotide sequence: TGTGCCAGCAGCCCGACACCTGGCTATAATTCACCCCTCCACTTT. This gives the protein CASSPTPGYNSPLHF.

The sample holds a few counts of this clonotype. The V call is TRBV29-1, the J call TRBJ2-7, with D possibly being TRBD1 (6 bases). The CDR3 consists of 15 residues. Trimming took 5 bases from V and 6 from J, leaving 23 bases between them. Germline V gives CDR1 SQVTM, CDR2 ANQGSEA. The CDR3 protein is CSVRHETGYGAEQYF. The DNA of the CDR3 is TGCAGCGTTCGACATGAAACAGGGTACGGCGCCGAGCAGTACTTC.

This clonotype was seen a few times. This rearrangement joins TRBV20-1 to TRBJ2-1; D unclear. The CDR3 spans 15 residues. Germline CDR1 DFQATT, CDR2 SNEGSKA (reference sequence). The V gene lost 0 bases and the J gene lost 6 bases, with 15 bases spanning the gap. CDR3 coding DNA: TGCAGTGCTAGAGACGAGGCCCCATCCCTCAATGAGCAGTTCTTC. It codes for CSARDEAPSLNEQFF.

This rearrangement joins TRBV7-9 to TRBJ2-1; 9 bases map to TRBD1. The tail of the sequence fits TRBJ2-7 better, so the J call may be wrong. The germline V gene encodes CDR1 SEHNR and CDR2 FQNEAQ (reference sequence). The CDR3 is 15 residues long. This CDR3 is CASRSAGTGNYEQYF. The CDR3 DNA reads as TGTGCCAGCAGATCAGCCGGGACAGGGAATTACGAGCAGTACTTC.

The chain combines TRBV6-5 with TRBJ1-6, with TRBD1 matching over 7 bases. Germline V CDR1 and CDR2: MNHEY, SVGAGI. Germline trimming cut 0 bases from V and 6 bases from J; bases unmatched to any gene: 2. This CDR3 has 15 residues. CDR3 loop: CASSYSGQINSPLHF. CDR3 DNA: TGTGCCAGCAGTTACTCGGGACAGATTAATTCACCCCTCCACTTT.

The rearrangement links TRBV6-1 to TRBJ2-7; 8 nucleotides match TRBD2. Judging by the DNA end, TRBJ2-5 fits better; the J call may be wrong. CDR1 and CDR2 from the germline V gene are MNHNS and SASEGT. There are 15 residues in the CDR3. The CDR3 coding sequence is TGTGCCAGCAGGTCAGGCGGGGGGCGCGGAGAGACCCAGTACTTC. Translating gives CASRSGGGRGETQYF.

V gene TRBV29-1 combines with J gene TRBJ2-7; 9 bases fit TRBD2. The germline gives CDR1 SQVTM, CDR2 ANQGSEA. The trim removed 5 bases at V and 2 bases at J, leaving 7 bases unmatched. The CDR3 length is 14 residues. CDR3: CSVRGRGPPYEQYF. The DNA of the CDR3 is TGCAGCGTTCGCGGGAGGGGGCCCCCCTACGAGCAGTACTTC.

The chain links TRBV3-1 to TRBJ2-3; no reliable D call. The V end was cut by 0 bases, the J end by 6 bases, with 13 bases between. The CDR3 is 15 amino acids. CDR1 is LGHDT and CDR2 is YNNKEL in the germline V gene (reference sequence). CDR3: CASSQDPSTGDTQYF. As DNA, the CDR3 is TGTGCCAGCAGCCAAGATCCCTCGACCGGGGATACGCAGTATTTT.

V is TRBV10-3 and J is TRBJ2-1; D tentatively fits TRBD1 or TRBD2 (5 bases each). This CDR3 spans 15 amino acids. Germline V CDR1 and CDR2: ENHRY, SYGVKD. The ends were cut back, 3 bases at V and 6 bases at J, with 15 bases in the middle. CDR3 in DNA: TGTGCCATCAGTGAAGGAACGGGGCCAAGCAATGAGCAGTTCTTC. Protein sequence: CAISEGTGPSNEQFF.

The chain joins TRBV19 to TRBJ2-6; D assignment may be TRBD1 or TRBD2 (5 bases each). This CDR3 spans 18 amino acids. Germline-derived CDR1 and CDR2 are LNHDA and SQIVND (reference sequence). V was clipped by 1 base and J by 1 base, with 14 bases between them. This CDR3 is CASSIGGPSWSGANVLTF. CDR3 DNA sequence: TGTGCCAGTAGTATAGGGGGACCGTCTTGGTCTGGGGCCAACGTCCTGACTTTC.

This clonotype was seen a few times. The V and J genes are TRBV5-1 and TRBJ2-7, with a tentative D call TRBD2 (5 bases). The CDR3 has 14 residues. Germline CDR1 SGHRS, CDR2 YFSETQ. V lost 0 bases and J 7 bases, leaving 14 bases between the germline ends. The chain's CDR3 is CASSLVGSGVEQYF. The CDR3 DNA follows: TGCGCCAGCAGCTTGGTGGGGTCCGGGGTTGAGCAGTACTTC.

V and J are TRBV10-3 and TRBJ2-7; 9 bases fit TRBD2. Germline trimming cut 4 bases from V and 0 bases from J; bases unmatched to any gene: 7. The CDR3 is 16 amino acids. Germline V gene data show CDR1 as ENHRY and CDR2 as SYGVKD. This CDR3 is CAISGTSGSSSYEQYF. CDR3 nucleotide sequence: TGTGCCATCAGTGGTACTAGCGGGTCCAGCTCCTACGAGCAGTACTTC.